The source of this T cell receptor (beta chain) is a study of T cells in women clearing cervical HPV infection. Points from the study as a whole: T-cell numbers per sample were unknown and may explain richness differences. Cases carried less TRBV6-7 than controls: approximately 0.1% versus 0.16%.

A word on this clone: The antigen is not known. The read ends 3 residues shy of where the CDR3 ends; the end is completed using the germline J gene.

This CDR3 is built from 17 residues. Per germline, CDR1 SGHTA and CDR2 FQGTGA. V trimming: 1 base; J trimming: 7 bases; junction bases outside the gene matches: 9. Measured with immunoSEQ multiplex PCR; TCRdb has only the in-frame clones, and not every one. The repertoire table contains roughly 30,000 clones. V is TRBV7-3 and J is TRBJ1-6; 8 nucleotides match TRBD1. The sample consisted of blood buffy coat. This clonotype originated in a woman between 18 and 75 years old with a cervical HPV16 infection that either progressed to CIN3+ or cleared (not recorded which). The CDR3 is CASSLNPRTGRNSPLHF. The CDR3 DNA, read in part, is TGTGCCAGCAGCTTAAATCCCAGGACAGGGAGGAATTCACCC.